Reported below is one TCR beta chain. This sample is drawn from a study of patients and donors after allogeneic stem cell transplantation. Via MiXCR, TCRdb re-called the RT-PCR reads, giving one row per CDR3 protein. The data contain 920,000 or so distinct CDR3 sequences, approximately 19% of them singletons. The CDR3 extends over 17 amino acids. Germline-derived CDR1 and CDR2 are MNHNS and SASEGT. V was trimmed by 4 bases and J by 0 bases, leaving 16 bases between them. The receptor was isolated from a human donor who was either an allogeneic HSCT recipient or a stem cell or donor lymphocyte infusion donor (not recorded which). It is not recorded whose cells these are; they may come from a transplant donor. The genes are TRBV6-1 and TRBJ2-1; TRBD1 is a possible D gene (6 bases). The specimen sequenced was blood, either unsorted or a sorted T cell fraction (not recorded which). The chain's CDR3 is CASSGFRTAGSYNEQFF. The CDR3 region has the DNA TGTGCCAGCAGTGGTTTTAGGACAGCCGGCTCCTACAATGAGCAGTTCTTC.